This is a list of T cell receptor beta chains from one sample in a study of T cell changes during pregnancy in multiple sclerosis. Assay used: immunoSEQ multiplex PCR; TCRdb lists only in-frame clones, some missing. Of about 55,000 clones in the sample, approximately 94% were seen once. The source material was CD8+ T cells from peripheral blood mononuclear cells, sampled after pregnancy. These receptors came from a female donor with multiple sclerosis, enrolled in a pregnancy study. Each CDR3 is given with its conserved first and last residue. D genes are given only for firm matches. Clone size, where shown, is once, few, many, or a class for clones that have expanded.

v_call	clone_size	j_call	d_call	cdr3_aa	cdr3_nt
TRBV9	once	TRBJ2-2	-	CASSVARDVSTGELFF	TGTGCCAGCAGCGTAGCTCGGGATGTGTCCACCGGGGAGCTGTTTTTT
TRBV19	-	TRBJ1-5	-	CASSIDQGGFSNQPQHF	TGTGCCAGTAGTATAGATCAGGGAGGGTTTAGCAATCAGCCCCAGCATTTT
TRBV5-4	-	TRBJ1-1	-	CASSLQGEAFF	TGTGCCAGCAGCTTGCAGGGGGAAGCTTTCTTT
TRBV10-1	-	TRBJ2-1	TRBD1	CASTPGTAPYNEQFF	TGCGCCAGCACTCCCGGGACAGCGCCCTACAATGAGCAGTTCTTC
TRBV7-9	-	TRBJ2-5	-	CASSLGGGTTETQYF	TGTGCCAGCAGCTTAGGAGGGGGGACTACGGAGACCCAGTACTTC
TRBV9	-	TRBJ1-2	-	CASSGLSGASNYGYTF	TGTGCCAGCAGCGGACTCAGTGGAGCGAGTAACTATGGCTACACCTTC
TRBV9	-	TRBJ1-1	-	CASSVVRVLNTEAFF	TGTGCCAGCAGCGTAGTGAGGGTACTGAACACTGAAGCTTTCTTT
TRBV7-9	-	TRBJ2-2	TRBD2	CASSFSGSGELFF	TGTGCCAGCAGCTTTAGCGGGAGCGGGGAGCTGTTTTTT
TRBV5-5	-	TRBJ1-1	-	CASSLERVGGTEAFF	TGTGCCAGCAGCCTTGAACGGGTAGGAGGCACTGAAGCTTTCTTT
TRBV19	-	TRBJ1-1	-	CASIQGNTEAFF	TGTGCCAGTATCCAGGGGAACACTGAAGCTTTCTTT
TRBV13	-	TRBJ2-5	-	CASTPRYSQETQYF	TGTGCCAGCACCCCTCGGTACAGCCAGGAGACCCAGTACTTC
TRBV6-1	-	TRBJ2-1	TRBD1	CASSEAWDRPIYNEQFF	TGTGCCAGCAGTGAAGCGTGGGACAGGCCAATCTACAATGAGCAGTTCTTC
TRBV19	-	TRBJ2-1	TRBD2	CASTASGSNNEQFF	TGTGCCAGTACAGCTAGCGGGAGCAACAATGAGCAGTTCTTC
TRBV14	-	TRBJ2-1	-	CASSPGSHNEQFF	TGTGCCAGCAGCCCCGGGTCTCACAATGAGCAGTTCTTC
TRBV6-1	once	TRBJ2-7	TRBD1	CASSLIQGYYEQYF	TGTGCCAGCAGTTTAATACAGGGGTACTACGAGCAGTACTTC
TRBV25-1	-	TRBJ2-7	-	CASSQGVFYEQYF	TGTGCCAGCAGCCAGGGCGTTTTCTACGAGCAGTACTTC
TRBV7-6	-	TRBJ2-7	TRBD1	CASSPRTGDWEQYF	TGTGCCAGCAGCCCAAGGACAGGGGATTGGGAGCAGTACTTC
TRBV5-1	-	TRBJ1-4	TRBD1	CASSERQGEKLFF	TGCGCCAGCAGCGAGAGACAGGGCGAAAAACTGTTTTTT
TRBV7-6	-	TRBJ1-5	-	CASSPSPGRYSNQPQHF	TGTGCCAGCAGCCCTAGCCCGGGCCGTTATAGCAATCAGCCCCAGCATTTT
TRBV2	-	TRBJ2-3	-	CASSPDHPGLFTDTQYF	TGTGCCAGCAGCCCCGACCATCCAGGGCTGTTCACAGATACGCAGTATTTT
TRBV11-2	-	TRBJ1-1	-	CASSLRGENTEAFF	TGTGCCAGCAGCCTTCGGGGGGAGAACACTGAAGCTTTCTTT
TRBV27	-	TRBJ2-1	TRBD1	CASTSGTGEIDEQFF	TGTGCCAGCACCTCCGGGACAGGGGAAATCGATGAGCAGTTCTTC
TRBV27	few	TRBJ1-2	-	CASSSRTAPRDGYTF	TGTGCCAGCAGTTCACGTACAGCGCCGAGGGATGGCTACACCTTC
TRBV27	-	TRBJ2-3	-	CASSLGLTQYF	TGTGCCAGCAGTCTGGGGCTTACGCAGTATTTT
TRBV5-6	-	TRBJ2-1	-	CASSLTTEIYNEQFF	TGTGCCAGCAGCTTGACGACAGAGATTTACAATGAGCAGTTCTTC
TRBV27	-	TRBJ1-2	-	CASSPTVAGSYGYTF	TGTGCCAGCAGTCCCACCGTCGCGGGGAGCTATGGCTACACCTTC
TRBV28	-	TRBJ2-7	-	CASSLRGQKQYEQYF	TGTGCCAGCAGTTTGCGGGGACAGAAACAATACGAGCAGTACTTC
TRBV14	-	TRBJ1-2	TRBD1	CASSFQGAGPYGYTF	TGTGCCAGCAGCTTTCAGGGGGCCGGTCCCTATGGCTACACCTTC
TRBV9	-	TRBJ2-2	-	CAGARENTGELFF	TGTGCCGGGGCAAGGGAGAACACCGGGGAGCTGTTTTTT
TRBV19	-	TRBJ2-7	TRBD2	CASSMGTSGYEQYF	TGTGCCAGTAGTATGGGGACTAGCGGCTACGAGCAGTACTTC
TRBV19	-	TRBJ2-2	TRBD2	CASSFRLAENTGELFF	TGTGCCAGTAGTTTCAGACTAGCGGAGAACACCGGGGAGCTGTTTTTT
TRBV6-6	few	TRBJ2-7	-	CASSYSGGTGPQYF	TGTGCCAGCAGTTACTCGGGAGGGACAGGTCCGCAGTACTTC
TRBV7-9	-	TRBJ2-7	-	CASSFRGYEQYF	TGCGCCAGCAGCTTCCGAGGGTACGAGCAGTACTTC
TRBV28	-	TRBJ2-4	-	CASSLSSLLAKNIQYF	TGTGCCAGCAGTTTATCTAGCTTACTAGCCAAAAACATTCAGTACTTC
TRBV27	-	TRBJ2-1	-	CASSSGQTYNEQFF	TGTGCCAGCAGTTCTGGACAGACCTACAATGAGCAGTTCTTC
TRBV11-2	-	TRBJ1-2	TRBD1	CASSFGTGGGYGYTF	TGTGCCAGCAGCTTCGGGACAGGGGGAGGCTATGGCTACACCTTC
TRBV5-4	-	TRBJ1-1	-	CASSYQGRTEAFF	TGTGCCAGCAGCTACCAGGGAAGAACTGAAGCTTTCTTT
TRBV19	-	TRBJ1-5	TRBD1	CASSVGQGNQPQHF	TGTGCCAGTAGTGTGGGACAGGGCAATCAGCCCCAGCATTTT
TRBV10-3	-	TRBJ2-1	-	CAISEFITGTNPAGDEQFF	TGTGCCATCAGTGAGTTTATAACCGGGACCAACCCCGCAGGGGATGAGCAGTTCTTC
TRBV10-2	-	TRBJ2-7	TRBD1	CASSFGTAVYEQYF	TGCGCCAGCAGCTTCGGGACAGCGGTCTACGAGCAGTACTTC
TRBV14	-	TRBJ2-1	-	CASSHRLERDEQFF	TGTGCCAGCAGCCACCGACTAGAGCGCGATGAGCAGTTCTTC
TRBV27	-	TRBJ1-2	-	CASRTSLDTNYGYTF	TGTGCCAGCAGGACATCTTTGGACACCAACTATGGCTACACCTTC
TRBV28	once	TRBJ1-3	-	CASSLGGSGNTIYF	TGTGCCAGCAGCCTAGGGGGCTCTGGAAACACCATATATTTT
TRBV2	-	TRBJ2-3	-	CASNGISTDTQYF	TGTGCCAGCAACGGTATTAGCACAGATACGCAGTATTTT
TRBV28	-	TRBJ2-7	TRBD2	CASSFPGTSSYEQYF	TGTGCCAGCAGTTTCCCCGGGACTAGTAGCTACGAGCAGTACTTC
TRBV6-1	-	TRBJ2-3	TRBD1	CASSEMTGAVDTQYF	TGTGCCAGCAGTGAAATGACAGGGGCAGTAGATACGCAGTATTTT
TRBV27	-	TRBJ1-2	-	CASSPGLTRGYTF	TGTGCCAGCAGTCCGGGACTTACTCGGGGCTACACCTTC
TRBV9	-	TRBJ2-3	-	CASSVARGTDTQYF	TGTGCCAGCAGCGTAGCCCGAGGGACAGATACGCAGTATTTT
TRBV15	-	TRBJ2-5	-	CATSRVPDWREQETQYF	TGTGCCACCAGCAGAGTTCCGGACTGGAGGGAACAAGAGACCCAGTACTTC
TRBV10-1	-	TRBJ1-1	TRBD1	CASSEDLTGGTEAFF	TGCGCCAGCAGTGAGGATCTGACAGGGGGTACTGAAGCTTTCTTT
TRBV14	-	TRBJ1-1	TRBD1	CASSQDAGGTEAFF	TGTGCCAGCAGCCAAGATGCAGGGGGCACTGAAGCTTTCTTT
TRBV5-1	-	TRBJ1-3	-	CASSLNRDSGNTIYF	TGCGCCAGCAGCTTGAACAGGGACTCTGGAAACACCATATATTTT
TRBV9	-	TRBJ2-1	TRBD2	CASSGAGGHNEQFF	TGTGCCAGCAGCGGTGCGGGGGGGCACAATGAGCAGTTCTTC
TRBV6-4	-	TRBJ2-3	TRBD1	CASSDSVPGQGPDTQYF	TGTGCCAGCAGTGACTCGGTGCCGGGACAGGGGCCAGATACGCAGTATTTT
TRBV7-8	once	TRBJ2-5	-	CASSSHLIPGGWETQYF	TGTGCCAGCAGCTCACACCTAATTCCGGGGGGCTGGGAGACCCAGTACTTC
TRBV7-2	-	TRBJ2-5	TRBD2	CASSLYGAGGGEQETQYF	TGTGCCAGCAGCTTATATGGAGCGGGAGGGGGGGAACAAGAGACCCAGTACTTC
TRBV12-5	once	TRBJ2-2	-	CASGLSSNTGELFF	TGTGCTAGTGGTTTGTCCTCGAACACCGGGGAGCTGTTTTTT
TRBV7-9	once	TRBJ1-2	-	CASGGTGRQANYGYTF	TGTGCCAGCGGCGGTACAGGTCGACAAGCTAACTATGGCTACACCTTC